Below, one TCR beta chain is given with its context. Its antigen is still unknown. The sample comes from a study of cytomegalovirus exposure and HLA in healthy donors. The PCR contained 60 Vbeta and 13 Jbeta primers. Sequenced by immunoSEQ multiplex PCR; TCRdb stores in-frame clones only, minus some. This repertoire includes about 110,000 clones. Study results and limitations: It was likely that a cluster of highly shared sequence variants was a sequencing artifact. In an earlier analysis, in approximately 570 donors, most V segments appeared productive either ~90% or ~30% of the time.

The V segment lost 6 bases and the J segment 0 bases; nucleotides outside the gene matches: 5. The CDR3 has 15 amino acids. Germline V gene lookup returns CDR1 MNHNY and CDR2 SVGAGI (reference sequence). The sample taken for sequencing was PBMCs. This sequence originates from a man aged 40-49 years in good health and CMV-seropositive. This chain connects TRBV6-6 to TRBJ1-5; 7 bases fit TRBD1. The CDR3 sequence: CASSLTGFSNQPQHF. In nucleotides, the CDR3 is TGTGCCAGCAGCTTGACAGGGTTTAGCAATCAGCCCCAGCATTTT.